Below, 32 T cell receptor beta chains from the same sample are listed, as sequenced in a study of CXCR3-negative and CXCR3-positive naive CD8 T cells. UMI labels and 5' RACE were used to prepare the TRB cDNA libraries. Each CDR3 protein gets one entry in TCRdb, which reprocessed the 5' RACE reads and gives no DNA. This sample contains around 96,000 distinct CDR3 sequences. The specimen sequenced was naive CXCR3- CD8+ T cells from blood. Subset denoted: CD45RO-CCR7+CD27+CD95- naive CD8+ T cells lacking CXCR3 (TNR3-). The source of these receptors is a human donor in good health. Some clones in this sample may be carry-over from other donors' samples.

The CDR3 spells CASSYTRGQETQYF. This rearrangement joins TRBV6-5 to TRBJ2-5; TCRdb returns TRBD1, unconfirmable since there is no DNA. Germline CDR1 reads MNHEY; CDR2 reads SVGAGI. The CDR3 is 14 residues long.

The V gene is TRBV11-2, the J gene TRBJ2-2; absent DNA, TCRdb's TRBD2 call cannot be checked. CDR1 is SGHAT and CDR2 is FQNNGV in the germline V gene. CDR3 length equals 18 residues. The CDR3 sequence: CASSIGTSGRVDTGELFF.

This chain connects TRBV15 to TRBJ2-7; TCRdb selects TRBD1, and the lack of DNA leaves this call unchecked. The CDR3 length is 18 residues. In germline, CDR1 is LNHNV, CDR2 YYDKDF (reference sequence). The chain's CDR3 is CVTSRDPGQGLSSYEQYF.

The chain recombines TRBV10-3 with TRBJ2-7; TCRdb picks TRBD1, but there is no DNA to check that call. Germline loops: CDR1 ENHRY, CDR2 SYGVKD. The CDR3 totals 12 residues. CDR3 loop: CAIGTGYVEQYF.

The J gene is TRBJ2-3, the V gene TRBV28; TCRdb picks TRBD2, but there is no DNA to check that call. Germline V lookup: CDR1 MDHEN, CDR2 SYDVKM. The CDR3 is 14 residues long. The CDR3 region is CASSQRESTDTQYF.

This chain connects TRBV29-1 to TRBJ2-1; lacking DNA, the TRBD2 call made by TCRdb goes unchecked. This CDR3 is built from 14 residues. Germline V gene sequence: CDR1 SQVTM, CDR2 ANQGSEA. This CDR3 is CSVELRAAYNEQFF.

V is TRBV12-3 or TRBV12-4 and J is TRBJ1-5; no DNA is available, so the TRBD1 call from TCRdb remains unchecked. The CDR3 extends over 12 amino acids. The CDR3 protein is CASSKDGGPQHF.

The chain combines TRBV20-1 with TRBJ2-7; TCRdb returns TRBD1, unconfirmable since there is no DNA. Looked up from germline, CDR1 is DFQATT and CDR2 is SNEGSKA (reference sequence). This CDR3 is 14 amino acids long. The CDR3 loop is CSARSGTGGFEQYF.

This rearrangement joins TRBV29-1 to TRBJ1-1; there is no DNA to check the TCRdb D call of TRBD1. Germline V gene lookup returns CDR1 SQVTM and CDR2 ANQGSEA. CDR3 length: 13 amino acids. CDR3 loop: CSVEGATGTEAFF.

CDR3 residues: CASSWTGANTGELFF. The V and J genes are TRBV28 and TRBJ2-2; TCRdb proposes TRBD1, but this gene call is untestable without DNA. The CDR3 loop spans 15 amino acids. Per germline, CDR1 MDHEN and CDR2 SYDVKM.

The chain carries TRBV4-1 and TRBJ1-1; with no DNA, the TCRdb D assignment of TRBD1 cannot be verified. Germline loops: CDR1 MGHRA, CDR2 YSYEKL. The CDR3 is 16 residues long. CDR3 loop: CASSQETGVMNTEAFF.

The chain has TRBV5-5 and TRBJ2-2; the TCRdb call, TRBD2, lacks DNA for checking. The CDR3 length is 17 residues. Per the germline V gene, CDR1 is SGHKS and CDR2 is YYEKEE (reference sequence). The CDR3 reads CASSSGLAGPNTGELFF.

V usage is TRBV10-3 and J usage is TRBJ2-7; lacking DNA, the TRBD2 call made by TCRdb goes unchecked. The V gene's germline CDR1 is ENHRY and CDR2 SYGVKD. There are 15 residues in the CDR3. CDR3 amino acids: CAISEGLAGEYEQYF.

The rearrangement links TRBV9 to TRBJ2-7. Germline values: CDR1 SGDLS, CDR2 YYNGEE. The CDR3 is 14 amino acids. CDR3: CASSVSGKPYEQYF.

This chain connects TRBV12-3 or TRBV12-4 to TRBJ2-4; as DNA is missing, the TRBD1 call by TCRdb cannot be tested. This CDR3 has 12 amino acids. CDR3 loop: CASGASKNIQYF.

The chain joins TRBV4-1 to TRBJ2-7; TCRdb's D call of TRBD2 is untestable without DNA. The CDR3 has 18 amino acids. In germline, CDR1 is MGHRA, CDR2 YSYEKL. The CDR3 here is CASSQDFHSGGAFYEQYF.

This sequence joins TRBV28 and TRBJ1-5. There are 14 residues in the CDR3. CDR1 is MDHEN and CDR2 is SYDVKM in the germline V gene. CDR3 sequence reads: CASSLLDGDQPQHF.

CDR3 amino acids: CASSFSGTGNIQYF. This sequence joins TRBV6-2 or TRBV6-3 and TRBJ2-4; lacking DNA, the TRBD1 call made by TCRdb goes unchecked. Germline CDR1 is MNHEY and CDR2 is SVGEGT. CDR3 length: 14 amino acids.

The chain has TRBV18 and TRBJ2-2; TCRdb's D call of TRBD1 is untestable without DNA. CDR1 KGHSH and CDR2 LQKENI come from the germline V gene. This CDR3 has 16 amino acids. The CDR3 region is CASSPPRTGFTGELFF.

CDR3 residues: CASSLIREGPDTQYF. The rearrangement links TRBV5-1 to TRBJ2-3; TCRdb indicates TRBD2, and absent DNA this call remains unverified. In germline, CDR1 is SGHRS, CDR2 YFSETQ. The CDR3 is 15 residues long.

The chain links TRBV11-2 to TRBJ1-2. CDR1 and CDR2 from the germline V gene are SGHAT and FQNNGV. This CDR3 contains 13 residues. The CDR3: CASSSQGYYGYTF.

The V gene is TRBV28, the J gene TRBJ2-2; TCRdb proposes TRBD2, but this gene call is untestable without DNA. Germline loops: CDR1 MDHEN, CDR2 SYDVKM. The CDR3 extends over 14 amino acids. CDR3 sequence reads: CASKSPRRNRELFF.

This chain connects TRBV6-9 to TRBJ2-7; absent DNA, TCRdb's TRBD1 call cannot be checked. The CDR3 has 14 amino acids. Germline-derived CDR1 and CDR2 are MNHGY and SVAAGI. The chain's CDR3 is CASSYSSGHYEQYF.

The chain's CDR3 is CASSLARNTGELFF. V usage is TRBV5-1 and J usage is TRBJ2-2. The CDR3 covers 14 residues. Germline-derived CDR1 and CDR2 are SGHRS and YFSETQ.

The V call is TRBV28, the J call TRBJ2-6; the D call from TCRdb, TRBD1, cannot be confirmed without DNA. CDR1 and CDR2 from the germline V gene are MDHEN and SYDVKM. This CDR3 is 15 amino acids long. This CDR3 reads CASEWTGSGANVLTF.

The rearrangement links TRBV19 to TRBJ1-5; TCRdb indicates TRBD1, and absent DNA this call remains unverified. The CDR3 covers 13 residues. Germline CDR1 and CDR2: LNHDA and SQIVND (reference sequence). The CDR3 loop reads CASSDRANQPQHF.

The chain is built from TRBV5-1 and TRBJ1-2; TCRdb's D call of TRBD1 is untestable without DNA. CDR1 and CDR2 from the germline V gene are SGHRS and YFSETQ. The CDR3 contains 14 residues. CDR3 protein: CASSLEGQIYGYTF.

J is TRBJ2-1 and V is TRBV7-6; the D gene TCRdb calls, TRBD2, cannot be checked with no DNA. Germline V CDR1 and CDR2: SGHVS, FNYEAQ. The CDR3 extends over 15 amino acids. CDR3 sequence reads: CASSPSLAGSNEQFF.

The CDR3 sequence is CASRRQGENNEQFF. The genes are TRBV6-5 and TRBJ2-1; absent DNA, TCRdb's TRBD1 call cannot be checked. The CDR3 runs to 14 residues. The germline V gene encodes CDR1 MNHEY and CDR2 SVGAGI.

This chain connects TRBV10-2 to TRBJ1-2; TCRdb selects TRBD1, and the lack of DNA leaves this call unchecked. Germline values: CDR1 WSHSY, CDR2 SAAADI. The CDR3 totals 14 residues. CDR3 residues: CASSETGTNYGYTF.

CDR3 in amino acids: CATGTGGTYEQYF. J is TRBJ2-7 and V is TRBV15; the D call from TCRdb, TRBD1, cannot be confirmed without DNA. This CDR3 has 13 residues. CDR1 and CDR2 (germline): LNHNV, YYDKDF (reference sequence).

V gene TRBV29-1 combines with J gene TRBJ2-7; TCRdb's D gene call, TRBD1, goes unchecked for lack of DNA. The CDR3 contains 15 residues. The germline V gene encodes CDR1 SQVTM and CDR2 ANQGSEA. The CDR3 sequence: CSVEEDTPLSYEQYF.